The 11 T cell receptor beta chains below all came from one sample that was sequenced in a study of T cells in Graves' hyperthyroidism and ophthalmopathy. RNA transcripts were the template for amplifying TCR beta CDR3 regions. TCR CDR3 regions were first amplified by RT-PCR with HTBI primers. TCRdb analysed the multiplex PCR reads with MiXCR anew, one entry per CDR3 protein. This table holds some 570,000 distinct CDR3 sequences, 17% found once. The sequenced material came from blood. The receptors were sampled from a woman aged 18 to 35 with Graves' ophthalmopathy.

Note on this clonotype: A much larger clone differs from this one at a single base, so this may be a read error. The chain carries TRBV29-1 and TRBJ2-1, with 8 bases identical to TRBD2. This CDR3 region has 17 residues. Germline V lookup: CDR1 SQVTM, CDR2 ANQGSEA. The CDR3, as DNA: TGCAGCGTTGAGGGCAGGGGAGGACGGGAGGGCCCCGATGAGCATTTCTTC. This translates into CSVEGRGGREGPDEHFF.

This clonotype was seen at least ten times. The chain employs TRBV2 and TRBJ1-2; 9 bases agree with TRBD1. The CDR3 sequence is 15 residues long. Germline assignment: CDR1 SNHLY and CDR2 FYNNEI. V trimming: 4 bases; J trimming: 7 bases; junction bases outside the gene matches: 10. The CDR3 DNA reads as TGTGCCAGCAGTGGGGACAGGGAAGGTTGGGGTGGCTACACCTTC. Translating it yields CASSGDREGWGGYTF.

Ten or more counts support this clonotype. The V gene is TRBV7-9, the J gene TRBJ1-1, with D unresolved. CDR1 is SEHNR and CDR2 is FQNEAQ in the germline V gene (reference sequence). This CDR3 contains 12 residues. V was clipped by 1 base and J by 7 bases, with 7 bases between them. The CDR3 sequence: CASSLDWHEAFF. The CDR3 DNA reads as TGTGCCAGCAGCTTAGATTGGCATGAAGCTTTCTTT.

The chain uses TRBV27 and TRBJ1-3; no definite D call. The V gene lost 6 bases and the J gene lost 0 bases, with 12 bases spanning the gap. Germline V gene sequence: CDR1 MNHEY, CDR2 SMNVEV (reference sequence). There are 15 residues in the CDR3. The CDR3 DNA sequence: TGTGCCAGCAGCCAAATCGGGAGCTCTGGAAACACCATATATTTT. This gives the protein CASSQIGSSGNTIYF.

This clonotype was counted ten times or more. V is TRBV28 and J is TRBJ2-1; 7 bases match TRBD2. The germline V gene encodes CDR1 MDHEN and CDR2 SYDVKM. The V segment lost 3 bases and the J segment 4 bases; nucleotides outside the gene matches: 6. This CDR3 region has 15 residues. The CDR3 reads CASSFGGGHYNEQFF. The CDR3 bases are TGTGCCAGCAGTTTTGGGGGGGGTCATTACAATGAGCAGTTCTTC.

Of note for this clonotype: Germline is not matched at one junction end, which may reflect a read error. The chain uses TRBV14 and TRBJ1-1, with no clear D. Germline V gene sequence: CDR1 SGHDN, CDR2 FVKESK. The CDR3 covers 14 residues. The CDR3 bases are TGTGCCAGCAGCCAGCGTCGGGGTTGGACTGAAACTTTCTTT. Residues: CASSQRRGWTETFF.

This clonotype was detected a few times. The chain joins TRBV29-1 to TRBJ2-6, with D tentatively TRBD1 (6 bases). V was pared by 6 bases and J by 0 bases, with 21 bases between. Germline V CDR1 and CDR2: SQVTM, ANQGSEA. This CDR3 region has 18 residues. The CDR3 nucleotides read TGCAGCGTCGCCCGACAGGTGCCACCAAGCTCTGGGGCCAACGTCCTGACTTTC. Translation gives CSVARQVPPSSGANVLTF.

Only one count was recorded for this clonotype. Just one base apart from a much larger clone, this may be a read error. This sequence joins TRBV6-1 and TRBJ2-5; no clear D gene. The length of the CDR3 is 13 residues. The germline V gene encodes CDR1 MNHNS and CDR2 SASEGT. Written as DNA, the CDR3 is TGTGCCAGCAGTGACGTAGATCTCGAGATCCAGTACTTC. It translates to CASSDVDLEIQYF.

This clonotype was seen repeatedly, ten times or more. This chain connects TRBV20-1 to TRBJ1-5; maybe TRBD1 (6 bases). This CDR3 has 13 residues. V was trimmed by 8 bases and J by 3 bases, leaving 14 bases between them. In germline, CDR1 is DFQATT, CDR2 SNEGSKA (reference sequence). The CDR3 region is CSTGGDTNQPQHF. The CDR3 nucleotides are TGCAGTACCGGGGGGGACACCAATCAGCCCCAGCATTTT.

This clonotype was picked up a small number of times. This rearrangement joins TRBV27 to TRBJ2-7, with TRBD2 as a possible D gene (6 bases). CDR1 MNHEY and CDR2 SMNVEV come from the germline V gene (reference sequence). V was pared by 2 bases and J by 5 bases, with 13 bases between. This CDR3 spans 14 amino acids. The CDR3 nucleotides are TGTGCCAGCAGTTTAATTGGGGGGATCGACGAGCAGTACTTC. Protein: CASSLIGGIDEQYF.

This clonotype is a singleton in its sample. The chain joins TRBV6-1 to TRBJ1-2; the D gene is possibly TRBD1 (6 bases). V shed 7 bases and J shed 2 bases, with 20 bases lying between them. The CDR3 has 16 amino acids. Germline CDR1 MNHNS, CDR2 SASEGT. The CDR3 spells CASTPEGGGFNYGYTF. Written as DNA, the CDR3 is TGTGCCAGCACCCCAGAGGGGGGGGGATTCAACTATGGCTACACCTTC.